There are many counts of the clone carrying this T cell receptor (beta chain). The antigen is not known. No donor was unhealthy or non-Caucasian. From germline, CDR1 is SGHTA and CDR2 FQGNSA. V gave up 1 base and J gave up 5 bases, with 14 bases separating them. The CDR3 loop spans 16 amino acids. These data belong to a study of identical twins. Study-wide results and caveats: The authors noted that invariant MAIT and iNKT cells could partly confound zero-insertion analyses. Models came in too low on out-of-frame TCR alpha sharing in monozygotic twins. The conclusions drew on cross-sectional statistical analysis instead of tracking the same donors.

MiXCR, run by TCRdb on the 5' RACE reads, gives a single entry per CDR3 protein. Here the sample spans about 810,000 distinct CDR3 sequences, around an eighth being singletons. The data also belong to a second study, concerning yellow fever vaccine responses in identical twins.

This TCR derives from a woman under 30 in good health. V and J are TRBV7-2 and TRBJ2-2; possibly TRBD2 for D (6 bases). Sequencing was done on a sample of PBMCs. This CDR3 reads CASSLVPAGVTGELFF. CDR3 in DNA: TGTGCCAGCAGCTTAGTCCCAGCGGGTGTTACCGGGGAGCTGTTTTTT.